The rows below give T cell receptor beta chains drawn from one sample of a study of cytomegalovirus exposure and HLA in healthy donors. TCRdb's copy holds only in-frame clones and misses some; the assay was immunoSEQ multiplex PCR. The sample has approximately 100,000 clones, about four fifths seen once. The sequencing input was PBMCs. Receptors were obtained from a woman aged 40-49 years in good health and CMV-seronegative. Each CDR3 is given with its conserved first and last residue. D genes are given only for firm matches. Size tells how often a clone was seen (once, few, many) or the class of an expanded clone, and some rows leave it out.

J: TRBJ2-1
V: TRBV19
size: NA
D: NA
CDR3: CASSIGINRGGVYNEQFF
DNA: TGTGCCAGTAGTATTGGCATAAACAGGGGGGGGGTCTACAATGAGCAGTTCTTC

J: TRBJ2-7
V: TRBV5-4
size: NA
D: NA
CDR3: CASSSHPRAKDEQYF
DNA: TGTGCCAGCAGCTCCCACCCGCGGGCAAAGGACGAGCAGTACTTC

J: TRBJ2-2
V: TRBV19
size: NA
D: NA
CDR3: CASSTDRNTGELFF
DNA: TGTGCCAGTAGTACGGACAGGAACACCGGGGAGCTGTTTTTT

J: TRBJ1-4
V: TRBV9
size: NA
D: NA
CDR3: CASSVGGNTNEKLFF
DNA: TGTGCCAGCAGCGTAGGAGGGAACACTAATGAAAAACTGTTTTTT

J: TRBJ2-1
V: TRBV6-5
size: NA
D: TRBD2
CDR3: CASSYGGGDNEQFF
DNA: TGTGCCAGCAGTTACGGCGGGGGGGACAATGAGCAGTTCTTC

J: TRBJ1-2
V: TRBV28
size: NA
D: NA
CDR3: CASSASVQGDYGYTF
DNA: TGTGCCAGCAGTGCCTCGGTACAGGGTGACTATGGCTACACCTTC

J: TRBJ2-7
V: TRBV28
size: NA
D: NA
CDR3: CASSRDFSYEQYF
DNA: TGTGCCAGCAGTCGGGACTTTTCCTACGAGCAGTACTTC

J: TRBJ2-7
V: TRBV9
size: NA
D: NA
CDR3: CASSVGGEVYEQYF
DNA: TGTGCCAGCAGCGTAGGCGGGGAGGTCTACGAGCAGTACTTC

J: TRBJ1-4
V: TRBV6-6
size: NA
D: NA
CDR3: CASGGGDEKLFF
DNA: TGTGCCAGCGGAGGGGGGGATGAAAAACTGTTTTTT

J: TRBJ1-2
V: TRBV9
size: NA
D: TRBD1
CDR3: CASSEGTDTNYGYTF
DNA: TGTGCCAGCAGCGAGGGGACAGATACTAACTATGGCTACACCTTC

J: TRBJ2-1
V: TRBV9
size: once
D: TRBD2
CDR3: CASSVDRTSGSSYNEQFF
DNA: TGTGCCAGCAGCGTAGATCGCACTAGCGGGAGTAGTTACAATGAGCAGTTCTTC

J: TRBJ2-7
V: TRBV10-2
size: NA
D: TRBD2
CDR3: CASSLAGGSSYEQYF
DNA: TGCGCCAGCAGCCTCGCGGGGGGGAGCTCCTACGAGCAGTACTTC

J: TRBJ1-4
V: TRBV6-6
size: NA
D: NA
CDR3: CASSYSVQGDEKLFF
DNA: TGTGCCAGCAGTTACTCGGTACAGGGAGATGAAAAACTGTTTTTT

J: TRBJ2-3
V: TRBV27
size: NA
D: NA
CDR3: CASSRLGGGTDTQYF
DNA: TGTGCCAGCAGCAGACTAGGTGGAGGCACAGATACGCAGTATTTT

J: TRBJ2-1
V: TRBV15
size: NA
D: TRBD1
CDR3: CATSRYGQGVGTNNEQFF
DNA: TGTGCCACCAGCAGATACGGACAGGGGGTAGGAACAAACAATGAGCAGTTCTTC

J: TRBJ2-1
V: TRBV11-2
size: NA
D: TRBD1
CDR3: CASSLVQGSYNEQFF
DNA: TGTGCCAGCAGCTTAGTACAGGGGTCCTACAATGAGCAGTTCTTC

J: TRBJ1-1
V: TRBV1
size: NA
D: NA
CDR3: CTSSQTTDTEAFF
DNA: TGCACCAGCAGCCAAACCACGGACACTGAAGCTTTCTTT

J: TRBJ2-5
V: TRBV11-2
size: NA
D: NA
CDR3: CASSSQETQYF
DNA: TGTGCCAGCAGCTCGCAAGAGACCCAGTACTTC

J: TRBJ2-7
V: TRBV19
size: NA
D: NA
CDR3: CASSMAPGDEQYF
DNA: TGTGCCAGTAGTATGGCACCAGGGGACGAGCAGTACTTC

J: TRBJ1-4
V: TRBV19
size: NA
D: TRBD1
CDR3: CASSPPPTGAEKLFF
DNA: TGTGCCAGTAGTCCGCCGCCCACAGGGGCTGAAAAACTGTTTTTT

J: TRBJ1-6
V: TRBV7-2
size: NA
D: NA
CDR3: CASSPRVDNSPLHF
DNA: TGTGCCAGCAGCCCCAGGGTGGATAATTCCCCCCTCCACTTT

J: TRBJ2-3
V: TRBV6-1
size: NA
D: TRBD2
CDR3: CASSAPSGGAGDTQYF
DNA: TGTGCCAGCAGTGCCCCTAGCGGGGGGGCCGGGGATACGCAGTATTTT

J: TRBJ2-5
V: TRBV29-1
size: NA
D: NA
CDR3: CSGGRLKETQYF
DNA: TGCAGCGGGGGGCGGCTAAAAGAGACCCAGTACTTC

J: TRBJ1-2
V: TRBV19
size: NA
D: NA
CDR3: CASSMATGSYGYTF
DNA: TGTGCCAGTAGTATGGCTACAGGGTCCTATGGCTACACCTTC

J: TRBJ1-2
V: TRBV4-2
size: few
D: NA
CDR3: CASSQGDRRGYTF
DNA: TGTGCCAGCAGCCAAGGCGACAGGCGTGGCTACACCTTC

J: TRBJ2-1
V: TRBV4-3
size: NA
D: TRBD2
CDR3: CASSRTTLLAGGPTSYNEQFF
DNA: TGCGCCAGCAGCCGCACTACTTTACTAGCGGGGGGGCCGACGTCCTACAATGAGCAGTTCTTC

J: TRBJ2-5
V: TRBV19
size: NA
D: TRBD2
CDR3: CASSTTIAGDQETQYF
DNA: TGTGCCAGTAGTACCACAATAGCGGGGGACCAAGAGACCCAGTACTTC

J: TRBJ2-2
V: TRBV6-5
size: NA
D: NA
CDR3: CASRTEVHLGELFF
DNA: TGTGCCAGCAGAACAGAAGTTCATCTCGGGGAGCTGTTTTTT

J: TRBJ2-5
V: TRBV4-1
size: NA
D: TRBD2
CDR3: CASSQGWTSGGQETQYF
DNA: TGCGCCAGCAGCCAAGGATGGACTAGCGGGGGCCAAGAGACCCAGTACTTC

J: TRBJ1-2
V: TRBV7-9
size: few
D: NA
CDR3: CSSSLLGFGLDNGYTF
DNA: TGTTCCAGCAGCTTATTGGGCTTCGGACTGGATAACGGCTACACCTTC

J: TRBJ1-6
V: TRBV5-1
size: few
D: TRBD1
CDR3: CASSLATQGVSPLHF
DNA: TGCGCCAGCAGCTTGGCCACGCAGGGGGTATCACCCCTCCACTTT

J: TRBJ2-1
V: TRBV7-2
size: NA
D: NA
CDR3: CASSLVAEYNEQFF
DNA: TGTGCCAGCAGCTTAGTAGCGGAATACAATGAGCAGTTCTTC

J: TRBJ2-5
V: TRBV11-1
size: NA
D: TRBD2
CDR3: CASSLWASGGVVGTQYF
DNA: TGTGCCAGCAGCTTATGGGCTAGCGGGGGGGTAGTTGGGACCCAGTACTTC

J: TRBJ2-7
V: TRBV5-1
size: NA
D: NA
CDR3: CASSYLPREEQYF
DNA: TGCGCCAGCAGCTACCTCCCTCGGGAGGAGCAGTACTTC

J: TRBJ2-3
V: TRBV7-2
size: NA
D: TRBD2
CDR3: CASSPRGSGSTDTQYF
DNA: TGTGCCAGCAGCCCTCGCGGGAGCGGGAGCACAGATACGCAGTATTTT

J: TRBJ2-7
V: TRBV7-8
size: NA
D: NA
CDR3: CASSLATSSYEQYF
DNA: TGTGCCAGCAGCTTAGCTACGAGCTCCTACGAGCAGTACTTC

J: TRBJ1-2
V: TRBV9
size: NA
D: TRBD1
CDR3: CASSVPWNGTGVHGYTF
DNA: TGTGCCAGCAGCGTACCCTGGAACGGGACAGGGGTACATGGCTACACCTTC

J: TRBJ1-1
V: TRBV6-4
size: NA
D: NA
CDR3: CASSKSQGSTEAFF
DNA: TGTGCCAGCAGTAAATCACAGGGATCCACTGAAGCTTTCTTT

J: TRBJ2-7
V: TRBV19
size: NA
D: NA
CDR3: CASSATRVSEQYF
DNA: TGTGCCAGTAGTGCGACACGAGTGTCCGAGCAGTACTTC

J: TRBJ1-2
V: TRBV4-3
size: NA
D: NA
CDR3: CASSQDSGSGNYGYTF
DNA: TGCGCCAGCAGCCAAGATTCGGGGTCTGGGAACTATGGCTACACCTTC